In this sample, the clone carrying this TCR beta chain turned up many times. This sample stems from a study of early T cells in non-severe SARS-CoV-2 infection. TCRdb passed the 5' RACE reads through MiXCR, listing each CDR3 protein once. The sample yields about 36,000 distinct CDR3 sequences, approximately 6.6% seen once. Germline-derived CDR1 and CDR2 are SGHTA and FQGTGA. The CDR3 is 15 residues long. V lost 0 bases and J 2 bases, leaving 11 bases between the germline ends. The genes are TRBV7-3 and TRBJ2-7; the D is unclear. The TCR originated in an adult who was a healthcare worker with PCR-confirmed SARS-CoV-2 infection or an uninfected control (not recorded which). The sequencing used whole blood, collected at baseline. The CDR3 spells CASSLTHGSAYEQYF. As DNA, the CDR3 is TGTGCCAGCAGCTTAACGCACGGGTCTGCCTACGAGCAGTACTTC.